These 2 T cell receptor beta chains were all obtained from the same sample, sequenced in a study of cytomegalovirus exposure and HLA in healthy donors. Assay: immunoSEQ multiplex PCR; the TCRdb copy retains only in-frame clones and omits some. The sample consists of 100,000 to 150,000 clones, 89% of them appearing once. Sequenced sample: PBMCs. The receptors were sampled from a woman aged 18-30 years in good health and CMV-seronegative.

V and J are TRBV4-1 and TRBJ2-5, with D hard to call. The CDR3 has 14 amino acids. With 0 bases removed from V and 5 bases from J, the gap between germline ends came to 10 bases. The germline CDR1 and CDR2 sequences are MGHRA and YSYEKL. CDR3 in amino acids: CASSQESSVETQYF. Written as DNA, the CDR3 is TGCGCCAGCAGCCAAGAATCTTCTGTGGAGACCCAGTACTTC.

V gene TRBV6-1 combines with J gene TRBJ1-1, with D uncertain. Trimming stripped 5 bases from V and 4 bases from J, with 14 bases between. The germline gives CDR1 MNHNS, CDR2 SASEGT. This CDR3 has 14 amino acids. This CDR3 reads CASSPALGVTEAFF. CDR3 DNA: TGTGCCAGCAGTCCTGCCCTCGGAGTCACTGAAGCTTTCTTT.